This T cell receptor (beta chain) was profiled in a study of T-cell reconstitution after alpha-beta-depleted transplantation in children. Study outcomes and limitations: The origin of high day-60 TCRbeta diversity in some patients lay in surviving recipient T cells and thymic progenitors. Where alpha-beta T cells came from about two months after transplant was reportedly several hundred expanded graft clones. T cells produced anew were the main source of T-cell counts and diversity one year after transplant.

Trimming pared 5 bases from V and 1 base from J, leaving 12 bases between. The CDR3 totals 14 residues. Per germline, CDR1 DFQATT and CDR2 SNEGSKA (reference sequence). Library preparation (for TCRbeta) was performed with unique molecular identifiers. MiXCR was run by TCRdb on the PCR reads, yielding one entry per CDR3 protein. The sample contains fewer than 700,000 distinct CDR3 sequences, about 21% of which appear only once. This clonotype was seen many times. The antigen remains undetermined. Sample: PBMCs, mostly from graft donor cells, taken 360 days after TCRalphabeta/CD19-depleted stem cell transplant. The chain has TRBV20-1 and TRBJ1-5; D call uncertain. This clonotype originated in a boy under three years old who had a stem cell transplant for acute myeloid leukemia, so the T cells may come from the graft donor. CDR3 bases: TGCAGTGCTTTGGGAGGAACCAGCAATCAGCCCCAGCATTTT. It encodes CSALGGTSNQPQHF.